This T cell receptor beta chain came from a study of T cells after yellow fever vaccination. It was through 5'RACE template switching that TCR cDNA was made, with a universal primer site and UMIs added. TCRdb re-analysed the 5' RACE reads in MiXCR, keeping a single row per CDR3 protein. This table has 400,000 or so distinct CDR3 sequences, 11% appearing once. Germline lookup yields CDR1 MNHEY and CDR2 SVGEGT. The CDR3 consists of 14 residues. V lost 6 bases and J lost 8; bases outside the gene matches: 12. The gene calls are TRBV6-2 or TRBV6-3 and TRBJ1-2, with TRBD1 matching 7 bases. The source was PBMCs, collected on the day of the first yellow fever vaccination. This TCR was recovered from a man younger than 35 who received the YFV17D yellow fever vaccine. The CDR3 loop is CASRTTGSDGGYTF. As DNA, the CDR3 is TGTGCCAGCAGAACGACAGGGTCAGACGGGGGCTACACCTTC.